This entry is about one TCR beta chain. The antigen remains unidentified. Primers included in the PCR were 60 Vbeta and 13 Jbeta primers. The table came from immunoSEQ multiplex PCR; TCRdb's copy has only in-frame clones and leaves some out. In the table there are over 150,000 clones, 75% to 90% of which are singletons. This sample was taken from a study of cytomegalovirus exposure and HLA in healthy donors. Points from the study as a whole: Trimming of TCR beta V- and J-genes showed a link, identified in a later analysis, to a missense DCLRE1C variant. About 87% or about 30% of the time was how often most TCR beta V segments were productive, according to an earlier analysis. Cytomegalovirus association was listed for around 180 TCR beta chains.

Germline V gene lookup returns CDR1 SGHNT and CDR2 YENEEA. Deletions cut 4 bases from V and 3 bases from J, with 9 bases between. The CDR3 sequence is 13 residues long. The receptor's source is a human donor in good health. The chain has TRBV11-3 and TRBJ1-1; tentative D call: TRBD1 (6 bases). Sequencing used PBMCs. Here the CDR3 DNA reads TGTGCCAGCAGCTCACAGGGTCACACTGAAGCTTTCTTT. It translates to CASSSQGHTEAFF. The whole variable domain, filled in from reference TRBV11-3 and TRBJ1-1, reads EAGVVQSPRYKIIEKKQPVAFWCNPISGHNTLYWYLQNLGQGPELLIRYENEEAVDDSQLPKDRFSAERLKGVDSTLKIQPAELGDSAVYLCASSSQGHTEAFFGQGTRLTVV.